This is a list of T cell receptor beta chains from one sample in a study of response to subunit inactivated influenza vaccine. TCRdb re-derived calls from the RT-PCR reads in MiXCR, one entry per CDR3 protein. The sample has fewer than 550,000 distinct CDR3 sequences, 25% seen once. Sequenced here: CD4+ T cells sorted from PBMCs, sampled roughly 5 days after vaccination. These receptors came from a man aged 50-60 years who received an inactivated influenza vaccine. Both conserved end residues are part of each CDR3. The D gene is left open where the match is weak. Some rows have no size entry. The others give once, few or many, or a class for an expanded clone.

V gene	clone size	D gene	J gene	CDR3 length	CDR3 DNA	CDR3 protein
TRBV7-9	few	TRBD1	TRBJ2-7	14	TGTGCCAGCAGCAAAGGACAGGGGGCATACGAGCAGTACTTC	CASSKGQGAYEQYF
TRBV28	NA	NA	TRBJ1-5	16	TGTGCCAGCAGGGCTTCGGCAGTAAGAATCAATCAGCCCCAGCATTTT	CASRASAVRINQPQHF
TRBV6-5	NA	NA	TRBJ2-4	11	TGTGCCAGCAGTGACAAGAACATTCAGTACTTC	CASSDKNIQYF
TRBV24-1	few	TRBD1	TRBJ2-5	15	TGTGCCACCAGTGACCCCGGGACAGTCGAAGAGACCCAGTACTTC	CATSDPGTVEETQYF
TRBV5-1	few	NA	TRBJ2-7	14	TGCGCCAGCAGCTTGGCGGAGGGATCCTACGAGCAGTACTTC	CASSLAEGSYEQYF
TRBV7-2	NA	NA	TRBJ2-1	12	TGTGCCAGCAGCCCATCCCGCGATGAGCAGTTCTTC	CASSPSRDEQFF
TRBV5-5	NA	NA	TRBJ2-1	13	TGTGCCAGCAGCGCTCGGACAGACAATGAGCAGTTCTTC	CASSARTDNEQFF
TRBV20-1	NA	TRBD2	TRBJ2-3	16	TGCAGTGCTAGAAAGCGACTAGCGGGGGGCACAGATACGCAGTATTTT	CSARKRLAGGTDTQYF
TRBV5-4	NA	NA	TRBJ2-4	15	TGTGCCAGCAGCTCACCGGGGGCCGTCAAAAACATTCAGTACTTC	CASSSPGAVKNIQYF
TRBV12-3/TRBV12-4	few	TRBD2	TRBJ2-3	12	TGTGCCAGCAGCCCGACTAGCCGGGCGCAGTATTTT	CASSPTSRAQYF
TRBV9	few	NA	TRBJ2-2	16	TGTGCCAGCAGCACGAGCTTGAGGATCGGGGTCGGGGAGCTGTTTTTT	CASSTSLRIGVGELFF
TRBV12-3/TRBV12-4	many	NA	TRBJ1-5	12	TGTGCCAGCAGTTCCGGGAATCAGCCCCAGCATTTT	CASSSGNQPQHF
TRBV10-2	few	NA	TRBJ2-7	14	TGCGCCAGCGGAGATCGGCCCTCATCCTACGAGCAGTACTTC	CASGDRPSSYEQYF
TRBV12-3/TRBV12-4	many	NA	TRBJ1-5	16	TGTGCCAGCAGTTTGGGCCAGATTTATAGCAATCAGCCCCAGCATTTT	CASSLGQIYSNQPQHF
TRBV5-1	few	NA	TRBJ1-5	13	TGCGCCAGCAGCTTGACAGGGCAACAGCCCCAGCATTTT	CASSLTGQQPQHF
TRBV4-1	few	NA	TRBJ2-5	15	TGCGCCAGCAGCCTAGTTCCGGGACGGAGAGAGACCCAGTACTTC	CASSLVPGRRETQYF
TRBV5-5	few	TRBD1	TRBJ2-2	15	TGTGCCAGCGACGACAGGGCAGGGGACACCGGGGAGCTGTTTTTT	CASDDRAGDTGELFF
TRBV5-1	few	NA	TRBJ2-7	15	TGCGCCAGCAGCTTCTCGGGCGGGACAACCTACGAGCAGTACTTC	CASSFSGGTTYEQYF